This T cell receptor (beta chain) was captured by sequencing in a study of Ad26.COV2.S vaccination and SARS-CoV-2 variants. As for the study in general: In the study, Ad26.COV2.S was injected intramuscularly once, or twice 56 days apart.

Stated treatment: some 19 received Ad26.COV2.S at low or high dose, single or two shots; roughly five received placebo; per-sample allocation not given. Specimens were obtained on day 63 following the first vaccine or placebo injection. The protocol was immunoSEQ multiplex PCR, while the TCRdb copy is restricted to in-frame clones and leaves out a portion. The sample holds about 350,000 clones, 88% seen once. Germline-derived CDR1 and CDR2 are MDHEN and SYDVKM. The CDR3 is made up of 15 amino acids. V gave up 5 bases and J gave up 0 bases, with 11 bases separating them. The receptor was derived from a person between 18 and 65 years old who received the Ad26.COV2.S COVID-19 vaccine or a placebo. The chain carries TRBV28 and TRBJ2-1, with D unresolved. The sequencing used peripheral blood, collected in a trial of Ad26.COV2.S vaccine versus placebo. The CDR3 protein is CASSPTPSSYNEQFF. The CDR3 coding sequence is TGTGCCAGCAGTCCGACACCGAGCTCCTACAATGAGCAGTTCTTC.